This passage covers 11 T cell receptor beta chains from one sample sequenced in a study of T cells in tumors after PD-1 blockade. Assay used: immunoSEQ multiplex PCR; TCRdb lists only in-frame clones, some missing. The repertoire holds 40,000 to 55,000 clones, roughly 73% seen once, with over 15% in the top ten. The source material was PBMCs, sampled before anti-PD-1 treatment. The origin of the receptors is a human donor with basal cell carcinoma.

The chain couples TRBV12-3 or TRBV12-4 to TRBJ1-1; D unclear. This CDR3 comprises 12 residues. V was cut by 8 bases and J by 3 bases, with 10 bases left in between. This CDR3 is CASGSVDTEAFF. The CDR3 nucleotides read TGTGCCAGCGGCAGCGTGGACACTGAAGCTTTCTTT.

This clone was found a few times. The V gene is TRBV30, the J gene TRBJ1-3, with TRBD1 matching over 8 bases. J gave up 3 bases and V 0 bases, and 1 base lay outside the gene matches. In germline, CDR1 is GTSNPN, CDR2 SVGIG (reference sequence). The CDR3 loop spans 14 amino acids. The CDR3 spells CAWSVTGGGNTIYF. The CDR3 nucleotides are TGTGCCTGGAGTGTAACAGGGGGTGGAAACACCATATATTTT.

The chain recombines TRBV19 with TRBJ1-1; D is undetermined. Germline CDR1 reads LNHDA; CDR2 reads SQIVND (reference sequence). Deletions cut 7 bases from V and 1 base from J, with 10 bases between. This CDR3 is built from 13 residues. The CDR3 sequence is CASTRAPNTEAFF. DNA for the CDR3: TGTGCCAGTACGCGGGCGCCGAACACTGAAGCTTTCTTT.

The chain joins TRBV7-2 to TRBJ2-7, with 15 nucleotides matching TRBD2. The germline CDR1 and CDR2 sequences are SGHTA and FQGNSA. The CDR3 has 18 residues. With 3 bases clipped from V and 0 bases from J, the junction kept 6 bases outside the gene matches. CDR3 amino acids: CASSFRTSGGAVSYEQYF. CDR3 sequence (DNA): TGTGCCAGCAGCTTCAGGACTAGCGGGGGGGCGGTCTCCTACGAGCAGTACTTC.

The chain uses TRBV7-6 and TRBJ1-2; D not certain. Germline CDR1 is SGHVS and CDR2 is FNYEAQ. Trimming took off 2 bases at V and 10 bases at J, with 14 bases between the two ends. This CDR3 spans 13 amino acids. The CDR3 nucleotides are TGTGCCAGCAGCTTATCCCAGGACTCGCCCTACACCTTC. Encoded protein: CASSLSQDSPYTF.

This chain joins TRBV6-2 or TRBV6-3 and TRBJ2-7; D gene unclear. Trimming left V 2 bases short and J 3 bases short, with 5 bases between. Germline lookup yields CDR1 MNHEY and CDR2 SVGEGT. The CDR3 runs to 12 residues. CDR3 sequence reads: CASSYGVYEQYF. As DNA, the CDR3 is TGTGCCAGCAGTTACGGGGTCTACGAGCAGTACTTC.

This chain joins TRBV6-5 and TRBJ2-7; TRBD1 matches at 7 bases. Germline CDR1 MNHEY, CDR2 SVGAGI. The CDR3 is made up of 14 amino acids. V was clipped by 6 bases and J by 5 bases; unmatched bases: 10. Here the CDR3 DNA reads TGTGCCAGCAGCTTGGATTACAGGGGTGACGAGCAGTACTTC. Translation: CASSLDYRGDEQYF.

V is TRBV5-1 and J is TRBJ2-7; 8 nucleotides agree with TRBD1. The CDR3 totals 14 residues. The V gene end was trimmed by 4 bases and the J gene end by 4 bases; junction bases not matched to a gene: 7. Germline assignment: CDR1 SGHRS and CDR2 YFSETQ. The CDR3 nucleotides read TGCGCCAGCAGCCGGGCCGGACAGGGTTACGAGCAGTACTTC. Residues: CASSRAGQGYEQYF.

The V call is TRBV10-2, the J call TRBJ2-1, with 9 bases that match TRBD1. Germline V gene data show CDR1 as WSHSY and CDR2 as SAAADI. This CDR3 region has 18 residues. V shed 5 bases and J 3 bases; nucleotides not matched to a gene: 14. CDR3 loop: CASSYPTTGTGRYNEQFF. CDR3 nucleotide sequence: TGCGCCAGCAGTTACCCAACTACCGGGACAGGGCGCTACAATGAGCAGTTCTTC.

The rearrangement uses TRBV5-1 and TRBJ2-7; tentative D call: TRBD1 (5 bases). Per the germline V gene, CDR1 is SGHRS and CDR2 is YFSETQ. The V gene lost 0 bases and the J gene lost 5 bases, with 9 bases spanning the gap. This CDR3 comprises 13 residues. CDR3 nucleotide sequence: TGCGCCAGCAGCTTGGGACTGGGGCACGAGCAGTACTTC. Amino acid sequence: CASSLGLGHEQYF.

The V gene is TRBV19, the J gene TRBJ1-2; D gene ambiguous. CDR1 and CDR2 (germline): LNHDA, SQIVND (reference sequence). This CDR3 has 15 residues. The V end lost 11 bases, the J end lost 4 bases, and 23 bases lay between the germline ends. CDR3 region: CASSDTGDAGYGYTF. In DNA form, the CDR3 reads TGTGCCTCCTCAGATACGGGAGACGCGGGCTATGGCTACACCTTC. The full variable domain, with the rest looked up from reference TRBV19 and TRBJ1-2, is DGGITQSPKYLFRKEGQNVTLSCEQNLNHDAMYWYRQDPGQGLRLIYYSQIVNDFQKGDIAEGYSVSREKKESFPLTVTSAQKNPTAFYLCASSDTGDAGYGYTFGSGTRLTVV.